This T cell receptor beta chain was identified in a study of shared clonotypes between healthy human individuals. In the study overall: CD4 naive and memory got three plates each, CD8 naive two, CD8 memory one.

The data were produced by immunoSEQ multiplex PCR, yet TCRdb's version contains in-frame clones alone and is incomplete. The table lists hundreds of thousands of clones, 73% of them singletons. In this sample, this clone turned up once. J lost 5 bases, V lost 0 bases, and 14 bases had no gene match. Germline V CDR1 and CDR2: LGHNA, YNFKEQ. The CDR3 is 18 amino acids. This chain links TRBV4-2 with TRBJ2-7, with 9 bases matching TRBD1. Sequencing was carried out using memory CD4+ T cells sorted from blood. The subset denotes: CD45RA-negative fraction. The sequence derives from a woman aged 25 to 39 in good health. The DNA for the CDR3 is TGTGCCAGCAGCCAAGACATTAGGCCGGGACAGGGAAGGGACGAGCAGTACTTC. Its protein is CASSQDIRPGQGRDEQYF.